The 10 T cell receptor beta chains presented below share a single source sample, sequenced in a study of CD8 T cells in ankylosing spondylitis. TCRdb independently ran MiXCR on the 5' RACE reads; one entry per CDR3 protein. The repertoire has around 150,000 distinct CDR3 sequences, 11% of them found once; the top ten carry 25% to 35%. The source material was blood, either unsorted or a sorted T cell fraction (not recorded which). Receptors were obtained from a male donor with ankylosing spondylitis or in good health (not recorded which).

CDR3 amino acids: CSVDRGGANEQFF. The CDR3 region has the DNA TGCAGCGTTGACCGGGGAGGTGCCAATGAGCAGTTCTTC. The chain uses TRBV29-1 and TRBJ2-1; D perhaps matches TRBD2 (6 bases). The CDR3 runs 13 residues. V was clipped by 3 bases and J by 6 bases, with 12 bases between them. Germline CDR1 reads SQVTM; CDR2 reads ANQGSEA.

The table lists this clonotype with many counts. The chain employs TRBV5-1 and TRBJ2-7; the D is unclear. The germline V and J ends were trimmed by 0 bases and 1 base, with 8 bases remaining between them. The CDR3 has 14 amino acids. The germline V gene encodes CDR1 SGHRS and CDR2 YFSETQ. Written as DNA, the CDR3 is TGCGCCAGCAGCTTGGAGTCCTGGTCCTACGAGCAGTACTTC. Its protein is CASSLESWSYEQYF.

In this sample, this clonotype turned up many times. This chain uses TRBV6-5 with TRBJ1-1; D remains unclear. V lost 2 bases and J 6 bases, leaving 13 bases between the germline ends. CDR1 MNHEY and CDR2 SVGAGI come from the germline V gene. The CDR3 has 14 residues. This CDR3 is CASSYPSGEPEAFF. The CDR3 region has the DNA TGTGCCAGCAGTTACCCCTCCGGGGAACCTGAAGCTTTCTTT.

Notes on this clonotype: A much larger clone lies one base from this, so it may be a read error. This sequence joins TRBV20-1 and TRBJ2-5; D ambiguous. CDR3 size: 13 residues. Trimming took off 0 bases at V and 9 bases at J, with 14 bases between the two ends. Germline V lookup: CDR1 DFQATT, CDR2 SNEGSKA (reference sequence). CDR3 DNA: TGCAGTGCTAGAGATGGTATCACGCAGGCCCAGTACTTC. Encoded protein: CSARDGITQAQYF.

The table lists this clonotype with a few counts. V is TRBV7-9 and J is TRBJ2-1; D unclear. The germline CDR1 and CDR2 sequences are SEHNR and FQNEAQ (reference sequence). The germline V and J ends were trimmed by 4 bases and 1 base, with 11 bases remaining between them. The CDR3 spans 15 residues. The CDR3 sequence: CASSSDGVSYNEQFF. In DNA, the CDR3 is TGTGCCAGCAGCTCCGATGGGGTTTCCTACAATGAGCAGTTCTTC.

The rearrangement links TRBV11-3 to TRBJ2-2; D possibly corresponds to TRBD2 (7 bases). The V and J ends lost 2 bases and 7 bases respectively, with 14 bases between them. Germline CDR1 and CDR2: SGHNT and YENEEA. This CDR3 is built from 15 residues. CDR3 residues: CASSLTGGRNGELFF. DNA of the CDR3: TGTGCCAGCAGCTTAACGGGGGGCCGGAACGGGGAGCTGTTTTTT.

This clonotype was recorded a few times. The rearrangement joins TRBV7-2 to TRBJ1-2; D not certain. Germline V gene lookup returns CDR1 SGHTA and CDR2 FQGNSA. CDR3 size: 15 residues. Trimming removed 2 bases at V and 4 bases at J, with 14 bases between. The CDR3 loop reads CASSLRPGLGYGYTF. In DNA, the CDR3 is TGTGCCAGCAGCTTAAGACCCGGACTGGGCTATGGCTACACCTTC.

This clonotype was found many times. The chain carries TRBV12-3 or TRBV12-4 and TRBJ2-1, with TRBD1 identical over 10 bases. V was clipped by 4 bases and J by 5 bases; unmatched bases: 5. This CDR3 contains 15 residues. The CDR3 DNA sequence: TGTGCCAGCAGTTCGGGACAGGGGCTCAACAATGAGCAGTTCTTC. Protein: CASSSGQGLNNEQFF.

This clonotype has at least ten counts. The CDR3 reads CASSQAPPGAGTGELFF. The DNA for the CDR3 is TGTGCCAGCAGCCAAGCCCCCCCGGGGGCAGGAACCGGGGAGCTGTTTTTT. This chain links TRBV3-1 with TRBJ2-2; possibly TRBD1 or TRBD2 for D (6 bases each). This CDR3 contains 17 residues. CDR1 LGHDT and CDR2 YNNKEL come from the germline V gene (reference sequence). V shed 1 base and J shed 5 bases, with 17 bases lying between them.

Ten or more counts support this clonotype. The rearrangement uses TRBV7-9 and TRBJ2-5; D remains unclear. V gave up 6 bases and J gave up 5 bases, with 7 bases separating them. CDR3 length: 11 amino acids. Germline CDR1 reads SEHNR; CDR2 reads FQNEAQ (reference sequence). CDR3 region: CASSLLETQYF. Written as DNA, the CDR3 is TGTGCCAGCAGTTTACTCGAGACCCAGTACTTC. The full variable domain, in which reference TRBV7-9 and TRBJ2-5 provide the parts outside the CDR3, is DTGVSQNPRHKITKRGQNVTFRCDPISEHNRLYWYRQTLGQGPEFLTYFQNEAQLEKSRLLSDRFSAERPKGSFSTLEIQRTEQGDSAMYLCASSLLETQYFGPGTRLLVL.